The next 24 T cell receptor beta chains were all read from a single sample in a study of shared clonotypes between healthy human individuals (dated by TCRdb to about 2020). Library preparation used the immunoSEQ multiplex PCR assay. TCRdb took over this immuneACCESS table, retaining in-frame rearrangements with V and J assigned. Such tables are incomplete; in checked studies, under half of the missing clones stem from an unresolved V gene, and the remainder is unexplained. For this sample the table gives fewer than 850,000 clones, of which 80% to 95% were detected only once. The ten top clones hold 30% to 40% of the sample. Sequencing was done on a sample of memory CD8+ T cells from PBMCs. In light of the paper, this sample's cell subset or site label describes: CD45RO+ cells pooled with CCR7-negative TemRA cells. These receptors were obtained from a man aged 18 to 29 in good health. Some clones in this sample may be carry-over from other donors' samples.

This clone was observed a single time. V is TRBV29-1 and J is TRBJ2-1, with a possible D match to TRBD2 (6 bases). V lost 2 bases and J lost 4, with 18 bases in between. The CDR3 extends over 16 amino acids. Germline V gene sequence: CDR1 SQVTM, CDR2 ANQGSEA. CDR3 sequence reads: CSVERPPLASYNEQFF. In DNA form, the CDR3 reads TGCAGCGTTGAACGACCGCCACTAGCCTCGTACAATGAGCAGTTCTTC.

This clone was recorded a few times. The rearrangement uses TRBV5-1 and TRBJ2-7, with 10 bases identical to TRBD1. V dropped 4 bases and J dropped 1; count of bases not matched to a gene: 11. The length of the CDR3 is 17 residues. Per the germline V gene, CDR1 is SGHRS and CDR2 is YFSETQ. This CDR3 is CASSGRWRDRGSYEQYF. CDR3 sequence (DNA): TGCGCCAGCAGCGGACGGTGGAGGGACAGGGGTTCCTACGAGCAGTACTTC.

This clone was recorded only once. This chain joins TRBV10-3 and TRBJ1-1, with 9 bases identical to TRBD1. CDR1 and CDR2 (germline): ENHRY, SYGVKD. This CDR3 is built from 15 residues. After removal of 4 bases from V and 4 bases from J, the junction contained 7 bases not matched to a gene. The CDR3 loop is CAISGGQGRGTEAFF. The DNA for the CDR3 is TGTGCCATCAGTGGGGGACAGGGAAGGGGCACTGAAGCTTTCTTT.

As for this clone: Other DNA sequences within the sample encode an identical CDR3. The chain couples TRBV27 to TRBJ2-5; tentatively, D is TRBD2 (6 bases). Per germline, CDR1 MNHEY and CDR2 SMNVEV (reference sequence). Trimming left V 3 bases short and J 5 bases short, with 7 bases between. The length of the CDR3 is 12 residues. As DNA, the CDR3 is TGTGCCAGCAGTTTCGCGGGGGAGACCCAGTACTTC. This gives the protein CASSFAGETQYF.

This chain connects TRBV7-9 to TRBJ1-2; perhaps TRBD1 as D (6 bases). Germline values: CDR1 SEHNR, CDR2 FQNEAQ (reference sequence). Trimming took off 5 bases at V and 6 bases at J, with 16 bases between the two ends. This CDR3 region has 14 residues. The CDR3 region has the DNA TGTGCCAGCAGCCCAGGGGCCGGGGCGGATGGCTACACCTTC. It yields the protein CASSPGAGADGYTF. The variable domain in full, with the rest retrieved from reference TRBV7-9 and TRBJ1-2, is DTGVSQNPRHKITKRGQNVTFRCDPISEHNRLYWYRQTLGQGPEFLTYFQNEAQLEKSRLLSDRFSAERPKGSFSTLEIQRTEQGDSAMYLCASSPGAGADGYTFGSGTRLTVV.

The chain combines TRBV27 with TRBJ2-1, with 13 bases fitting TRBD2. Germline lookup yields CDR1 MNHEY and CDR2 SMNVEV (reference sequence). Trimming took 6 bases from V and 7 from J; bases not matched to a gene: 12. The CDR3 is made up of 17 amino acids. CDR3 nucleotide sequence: TGTGCCAGCAGGGCTAATCCGGGACTAGCGGGAATGAATGAGCAGTTCTTC. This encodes CASRANPGLAGMNEQFF.

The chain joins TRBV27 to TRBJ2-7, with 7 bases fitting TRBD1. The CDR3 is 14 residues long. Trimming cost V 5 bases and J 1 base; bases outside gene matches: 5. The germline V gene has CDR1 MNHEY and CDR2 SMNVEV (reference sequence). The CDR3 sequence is CASSPQDRSYEQYF. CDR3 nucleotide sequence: TGTGCCAGCAGTCCCCAGGACAGGTCCTACGAGCAGTACTTC.

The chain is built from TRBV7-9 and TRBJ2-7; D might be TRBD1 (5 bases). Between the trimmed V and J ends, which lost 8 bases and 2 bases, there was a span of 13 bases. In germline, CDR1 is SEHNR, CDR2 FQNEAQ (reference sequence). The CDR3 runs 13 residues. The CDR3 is CASRQGEAYEQYF. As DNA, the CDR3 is TGTGCCAGCCGTCAGGGTGAAGCCTACGAGCAGTACTTC.

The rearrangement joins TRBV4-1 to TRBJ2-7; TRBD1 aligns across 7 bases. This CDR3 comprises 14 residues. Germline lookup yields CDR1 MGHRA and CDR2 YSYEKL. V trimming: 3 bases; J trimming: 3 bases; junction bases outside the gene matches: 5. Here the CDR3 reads CASSQGWTGYEQYF. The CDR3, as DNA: TGCGCCAGCAGCCAGGGATGGACAGGCTACGAGCAGTACTTC.

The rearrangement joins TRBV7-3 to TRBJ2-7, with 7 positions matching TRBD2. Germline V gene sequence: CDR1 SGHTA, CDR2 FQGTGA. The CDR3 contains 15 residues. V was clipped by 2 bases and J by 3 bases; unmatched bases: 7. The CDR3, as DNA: TGTGCCAGCAGCTTAGGAACTAGCGCCAACTACGAGCAGTACTTC. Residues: CASSLGTSANYEQYF. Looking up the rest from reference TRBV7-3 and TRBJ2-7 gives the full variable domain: GAGVSQTPSNKVTEKGKYVELRCDPISGHTALYWYRQSLGQGPEFLIYFQGTGAADDSGLPNDRFFAVRPEGSVSTLKIQRTERGDSAVYLCASSLGTSANYEQYFGPGTRLTVT.

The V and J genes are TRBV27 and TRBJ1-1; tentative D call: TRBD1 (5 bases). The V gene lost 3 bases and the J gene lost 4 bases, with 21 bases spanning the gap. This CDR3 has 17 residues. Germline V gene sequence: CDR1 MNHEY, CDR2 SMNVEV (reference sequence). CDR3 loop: CASSFAVMGGPLTEAFF. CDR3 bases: TGTGCCAGCAGTTTTGCGGTTATGGGGGGACCCCTCACTGAAGCTTTCTTT.

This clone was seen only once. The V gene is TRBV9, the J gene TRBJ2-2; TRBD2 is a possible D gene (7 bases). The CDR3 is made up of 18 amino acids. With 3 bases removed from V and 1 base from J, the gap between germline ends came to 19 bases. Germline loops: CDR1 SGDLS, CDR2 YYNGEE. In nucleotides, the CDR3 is TGTGCCAGCAGCGAGAGCGGAGGGGGGGCGGAGAACACCGGGGAGCTGTTTTTT. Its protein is CASSESGGGAENTGELFF.

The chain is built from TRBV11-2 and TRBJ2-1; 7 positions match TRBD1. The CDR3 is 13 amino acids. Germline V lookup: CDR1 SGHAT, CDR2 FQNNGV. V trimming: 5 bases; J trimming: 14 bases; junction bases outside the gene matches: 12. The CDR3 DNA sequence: TGTGCCAGCAGCCCCCGGGACAGCCTAAATAAGTTCTTC. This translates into CASSPRDSLNKFF.

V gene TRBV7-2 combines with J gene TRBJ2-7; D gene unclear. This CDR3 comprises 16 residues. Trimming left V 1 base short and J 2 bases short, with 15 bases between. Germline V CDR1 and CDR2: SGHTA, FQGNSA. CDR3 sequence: CASSLEFLTETYEQYF. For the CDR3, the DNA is TGTGCCAGCAGCTTAGAATTCTTGACGGAAACCTACGAGCAGTACTTC.

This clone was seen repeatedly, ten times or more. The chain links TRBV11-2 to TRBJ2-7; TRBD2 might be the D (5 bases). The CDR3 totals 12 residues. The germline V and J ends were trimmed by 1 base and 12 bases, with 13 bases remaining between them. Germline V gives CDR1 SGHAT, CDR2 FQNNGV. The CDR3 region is CASSLASDSAYF. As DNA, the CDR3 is TGTGCCAGCAGCTTAGCATCGGACTCTGCGTACTTC.

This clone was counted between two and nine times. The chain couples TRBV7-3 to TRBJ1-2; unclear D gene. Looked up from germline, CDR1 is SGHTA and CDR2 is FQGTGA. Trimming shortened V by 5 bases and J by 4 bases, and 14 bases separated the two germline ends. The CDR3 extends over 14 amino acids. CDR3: CASSPEGVPYGYTF. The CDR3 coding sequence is TGTGCCAGCAGCCCCGAAGGAGTCCCCTATGGCTACACCTTC.

CDR3 coding DNA: TGTGCCAGCAGCCCCCCACCGGCCGAGCAGTACTTC. Its translation is CASSPPPAEQYF. The gene calls are TRBV5-8 and TRBJ2-7; D unclear. Germline-derived CDR1 and CDR2 are SGHTS and YDEGEE. This CDR3 comprises 12 residues. Trimming took off 4 bases at V and 6 bases at J, with 11 bases between the two ends.

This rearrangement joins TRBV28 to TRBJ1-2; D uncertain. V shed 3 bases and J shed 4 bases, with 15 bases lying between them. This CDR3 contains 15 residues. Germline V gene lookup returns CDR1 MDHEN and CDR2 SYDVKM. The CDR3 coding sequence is TGTGCCAGCAGTTTGGGCTTGACCTACGGCTATGGCTACACCTTC. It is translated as CASSLGLTYGYGYTF.

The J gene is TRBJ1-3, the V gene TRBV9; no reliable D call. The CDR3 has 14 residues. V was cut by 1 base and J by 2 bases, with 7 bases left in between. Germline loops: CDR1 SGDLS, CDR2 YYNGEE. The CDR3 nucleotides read TGTGCCAGCAGCGTATTCGGGACTGGAAACACCATATATTTT. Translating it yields CASSVFGTGNTIYF.

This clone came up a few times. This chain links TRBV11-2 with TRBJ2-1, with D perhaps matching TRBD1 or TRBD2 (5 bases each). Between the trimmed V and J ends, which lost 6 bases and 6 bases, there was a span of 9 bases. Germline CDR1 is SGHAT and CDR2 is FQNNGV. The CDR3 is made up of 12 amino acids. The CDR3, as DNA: TGTGCCAGCAGGTTCGGGGCCAATGAGCAGTTCTTC. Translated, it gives CASRFGANEQFF.

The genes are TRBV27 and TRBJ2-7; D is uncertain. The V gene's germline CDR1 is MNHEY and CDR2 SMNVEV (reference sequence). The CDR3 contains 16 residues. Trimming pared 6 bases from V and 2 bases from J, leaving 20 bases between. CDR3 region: CASSPSSGLRTYEQYF. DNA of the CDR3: TGTGCCAGCAGCCCCTCGTCCGGCCTACGTACCTACGAGCAGTACTTC.

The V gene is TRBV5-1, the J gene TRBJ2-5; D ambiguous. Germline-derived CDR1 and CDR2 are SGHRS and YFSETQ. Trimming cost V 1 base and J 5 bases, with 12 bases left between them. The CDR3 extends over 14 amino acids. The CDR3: CASSLKIMSETQYF. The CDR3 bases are TGCGCCAGCAGCTTGAAAATAATGAGTGAGACCCAGTACTTC.

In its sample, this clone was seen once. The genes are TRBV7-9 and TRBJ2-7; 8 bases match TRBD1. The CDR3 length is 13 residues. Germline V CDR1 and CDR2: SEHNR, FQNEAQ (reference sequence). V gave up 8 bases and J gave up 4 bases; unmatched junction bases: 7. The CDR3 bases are TGTGCCAGCTCGGACAGGGAGAAGTACGAGCAGTACTTC. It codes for CASSDREKYEQYF.

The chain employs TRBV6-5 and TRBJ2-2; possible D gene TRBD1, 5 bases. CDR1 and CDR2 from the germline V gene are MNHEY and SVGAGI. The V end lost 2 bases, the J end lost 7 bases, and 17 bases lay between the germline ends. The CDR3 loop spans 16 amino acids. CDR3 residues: CASSYPRKSGLGELFF. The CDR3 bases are TGTGCCAGCAGTTACCCCAGAAAATCAGGGCTCGGGGAGCTGTTTTTT.